This T cell receptor (beta chain) was recorded in a study of T-cell reconstitution after alpha-beta-depleted transplantation in children. As it was prepared, the TCRbeta library received unique molecular identifiers. MiXCR, run by TCRdb on the PCR reads, gives a single entry per CDR3 protein. The profile shows about 610,000 distinct CDR3 sequences, about 10% of them singletons. The table lists this clonotype with a few counts. Looked up from germline, CDR1 is DFQATT and CDR2 is SNEGSKA (reference sequence). There are 13 residues in the CDR3. The ends lost 1 base at V and 4 bases at J; junction bases unmatched: 2.

Sample: PBMCs from the stem cell graft donor, taken from the stem cell graft. The chain combines TRBV20-1 with TRBJ2-3; TRBD1 aligns across 7 bases. The clonotype comes from a human donor who donated a stem cell graft to a child with acute myeloid leukemia. In DNA form, the CDR3 reads TGCAGTGCTAGAGTAGGACAGGCAGATACGCAGTATTTT. This codes for CSARVGQADTQYF.